A selection of T cell receptor beta chains follows, all from one sample in a study of OX40 agonist ivuxolimab in advanced cancers. Sequenced by immunoSEQ multiplex PCR; TCRdb stores in-frame clones only, minus some. The sample contains some 66,000 clones, roughly four fifths of which appear only once. The source material was CD4+ or CD8+ T cells sorted from blood, sampled in a trial of the OX40 agonist ivuxolimab. The receptors were sampled from an adult with an advanced solid tumor such as melanoma, head and neck, liver or kidney cancer. Each CDR3 is given with its conserved first and last residue. D genes are given only for firm matches. The size field is filled for only some rows; it gives once, few, many or a size class.

clone size: few; J gene: TRBJ2-1; V gene: TRBV2; D gene: TRBD2; CDR3 DNA: TGTGCCAGCAGTCCCGGACTAGCGAAGAATGAGCAGTTCTTC; CDR3 protein: CASSPGLAKNEQFF
clone size: few; J gene: TRBJ1-2; V gene: TRBV19; D gene: NA; CDR3 DNA: TGTGCCAGTAGTATGAACCGTAACTATGGCTACACCTTC; CDR3 protein: CASSMNRNYGYTF
clone size: NA; J gene: TRBJ2-2; V gene: TRBV7-8; D gene: NA; CDR3 DNA: TGTGCCAGCAGCTTACGGACAAACACCGGGGAGCTGTTTTTT; CDR3 protein: CASSLRTNTGELFF
clone size: NA; J gene: TRBJ1-1; V gene: TRBV5-4; D gene: NA; CDR3 DNA: TGTGCCAGCAGCAACCCAGGGAGCACTGAAGCTTTCTTT; CDR3 protein: CASSNPGSTEAFF
clone size: NA; J gene: TRBJ1-2; V gene: TRBV6-6; D gene: NA; CDR3 DNA: TGTGCCAGCAGTTACACCAGGGGTGGGGACTATGGCTACACCTTC; CDR3 protein: CASSYTRGGDYGYTF
clone size: NA; J gene: TRBJ2-7; V gene: TRBV14; D gene: NA; CDR3 DNA: TGTGCCAGCAGCCGAGAGGTATACGAGCAGTACTTC; CDR3 protein: CASSREVYEQYF
clone size: NA; J gene: TRBJ2-5; V gene: TRBV2; D gene: NA; CDR3 DNA: TGTGCCAGCGGACAGACCGGGACAAGGCTAATATCCCAAGAGACCCAGTACTTC; CDR3 protein: CASGQTGTRLISQETQYF
clone size: few; J gene: TRBJ1-5; V gene: TRBV2; D gene: NA; CDR3 DNA: TGTGCCAGCAAGGACAGCCCCAATCAGCCCCAGCATTTT; CDR3 protein: CASKDSPNQPQHF
clone size: NA; J gene: TRBJ2-3; V gene: TRBV18; D gene: NA; CDR3 DNA: TGTGCCAGCTCACCAATTTGGGGCAGGGGCACAGATACGCAGTATTTT; CDR3 protein: CASSPIWGRGTDTQYF
clone size: NA; J gene: TRBJ2-5; V gene: TRBV5-1; D gene: TRBD1; CDR3 DNA: TGCGCCAGCAGCTCAAAACGACAGGGGATCTTCCAAGAGACCCAGTACTTC; CDR3 protein: CASSSKRQGIFQETQYF
clone size: NA; J gene: TRBJ1-2; V gene: TRBV28; D gene: NA; CDR3 DNA: TGTGCCAGCAGTTTCGGGGGCGGGGGCTACACCTTC; CDR3 protein: CASSFGGGGYTF
clone size: NA; J gene: TRBJ1-5; V gene: TRBV29-1; D gene: NA; CDR3 DNA: TGCAGCGTCTTAGGGGTGGGCAATCAGCCCCAGCATTTT; CDR3 protein: CSVLGVGNQPQHF
clone size: medium-sized; J gene: TRBJ1-1; V gene: TRBV29-1; D gene: NA; CDR3 DNA: TGCAGCGTTGTCCCACATGACACTGAAGCTTTCTTT; CDR3 protein: CSVVPHDTEAFF
clone size: few; J gene: TRBJ2-4; V gene: TRBV30; D gene: TRBD1; CDR3 DNA: TGTGCCTGGAGTGGGGGACAGGGATTAAACATTCAGTACTTC; CDR3 protein: CAWSGGQGLNIQYF
clone size: once; J gene: TRBJ2-7; V gene: TRBV18; D gene: NA; CDR3 DNA: TGTGCCAGCTCACCCGAGGACTGGAGCGAGCAGTACTTC; CDR3 protein: CASSPEDWSEQYF
clone size: NA; J gene: TRBJ2-7; V gene: TRBV6-1; D gene: NA; CDR3 DNA: TGTGCCAGCAGTGAATCTGGGAGAAACGAGCAGTACTTC; CDR3 protein: CASSESGRNEQYF
clone size: NA; J gene: TRBJ2-1; V gene: TRBV29-1; D gene: NA; CDR3 DNA: TGCAGCTCCCGGAGGGAGTCCTACAATGAGCAGTTCTTC; CDR3 protein: CSSRRESYNEQFF
clone size: NA; J gene: TRBJ1-5; V gene: TRBV7-8; D gene: TRBD1; CDR3 DNA: TGTGCCAGCAGCTTAGTTCGGACAGGGCCCTCTCAGCCCCAGCATTTT; CDR3 protein: CASSLVRTGPSQPQHF
clone size: NA; J gene: TRBJ2-7; V gene: TRBV19; D gene: TRBD1; CDR3 DNA: TGTGCCAGTAGTATCGGGGACAGCTCCTACGAGCAGTACTTC; CDR3 protein: CASSIGDSSYEQYF
clone size: NA; J gene: TRBJ1-3; V gene: TRBV18; D gene: TRBD1; CDR3 DNA: TGTGCCAGCTCTTCAGGGGGCTTGAGAAACACCATATATTTT; CDR3 protein: CASSSGGLRNTIYF
clone size: NA; J gene: TRBJ2-1; V gene: TRBV28; D gene: TRBD2; CDR3 DNA: TGTGCCAGCAGTTTAGAACCGGGACTAGCGGGATGGAATGAGCAGTTCTTC; CDR3 protein: CASSLEPGLAGWNEQFF
clone size: NA; J gene: TRBJ1-2; V gene: TRBV5-4; D gene: TRBD1; CDR3 DNA: TGTGCCAGCAGCAGATGGACAGGGTTCGGCAATGGCTACACCTTC; CDR3 protein: CASSRWTGFGNGYTF
clone size: NA; J gene: TRBJ2-7; V gene: TRBV19; D gene: TRBD2; CDR3 DNA: TGTGCCAGTAGGGGGACTAGCGGGACGTACGAGCAGTACTTC; CDR3 protein: CASRGTSGTYEQYF
clone size: NA; J gene: TRBJ1-4; V gene: TRBV19; D gene: NA; CDR3 DNA: TGTGCCAGTAGTATCGGGCGGGAAAAACTGTTTTTT; CDR3 protein: CASSIGREKLFF
clone size: NA; J gene: TRBJ1-3; V gene: TRBV23-1; D gene: TRBD1; CDR3 DNA: TGCGCCAGCAGTCAATTAGAAGGACAGGGAGGAAACACCATATATTTT; CDR3 protein: CASSQLEGQGGNTIYF
clone size: few; J gene: TRBJ1-2; V gene: TRBV11-3; D gene: NA; CDR3 DNA: TGTGCCAGCAGCGCCGCAGGGGAGGATTACTATGGCTACACCTTC; CDR3 protein: CASSAAGEDYYGYTF
clone size: NA; J gene: TRBJ2-7; V gene: TRBV19; D gene: TRBD1; CDR3 DNA: TGTGCCAGTAGTATCGGACAGGGCTCCTACGAGCAGTACTTC; CDR3 protein: CASSIGQGSYEQYF
clone size: NA; J gene: TRBJ2-7; V gene: TRBV28; D gene: TRBD2; CDR3 DNA: TGTGCCAGCACGGGGCTAGCGGCATCAATAAAACTCTACGAGCAGTACTTC; CDR3 protein: CASTGLAASIKLYEQYF
clone size: NA; J gene: TRBJ2-1; V gene: TRBV27; D gene: NA; CDR3 DNA: TGTGCCAGCAGTTCCTCTCCTCGGGATGAGCAGTTCTTC; CDR3 protein: CASSSSPRDEQFF
clone size: NA; J gene: TRBJ2-7; V gene: TRBV23-1; D gene: TRBD1; CDR3 DNA: TGCGCCAGCAGTCAATCTGGACAGGACTCCTACGAGCAGTACTTC; CDR3 protein: CASSQSGQDSYEQYF
clone size: NA; J gene: TRBJ1-1; V gene: TRBV5-6; D gene: TRBD1; CDR3 DNA: TGTGCCAGCAGCTTCGGACAGGGGAACACTGAAGCTTTCTTT; CDR3 protein: CASSFGQGNTEAFF
clone size: NA; J gene: TRBJ2-2; V gene: TRBV28; D gene: NA; CDR3 DNA: TGTGCCAGCAGGAAGGGAGGGAACACCGGGGAGCTGTTTTTT; CDR3 protein: CASRKGGNTGELFF